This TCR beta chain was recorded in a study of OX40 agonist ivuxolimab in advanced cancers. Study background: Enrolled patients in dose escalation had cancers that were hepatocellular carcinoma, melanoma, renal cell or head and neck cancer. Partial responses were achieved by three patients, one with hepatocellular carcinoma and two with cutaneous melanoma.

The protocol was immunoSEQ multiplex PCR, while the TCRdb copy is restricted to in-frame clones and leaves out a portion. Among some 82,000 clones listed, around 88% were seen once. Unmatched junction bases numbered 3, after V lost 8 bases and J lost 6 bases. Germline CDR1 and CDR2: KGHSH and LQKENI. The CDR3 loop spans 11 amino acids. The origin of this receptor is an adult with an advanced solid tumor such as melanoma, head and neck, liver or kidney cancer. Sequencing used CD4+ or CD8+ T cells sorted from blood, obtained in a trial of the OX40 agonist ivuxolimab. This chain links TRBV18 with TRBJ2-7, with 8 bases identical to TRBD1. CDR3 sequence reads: CASAGTGEQYF. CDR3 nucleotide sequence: TGTGCCAGCGCAGGGACAGGCGAGCAGTACTTC. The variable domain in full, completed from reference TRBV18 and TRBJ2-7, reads NAGVMQNPRHLVRRRGQEARLRCSPMKGHSHVYWYRQLPEEGLKFMVYLQKENIIDESGMPKERFSAEFPKEGPSILRIQQVVRGDSAAYFCASAGTGEQYFGPGTRLTVT.